This T cell receptor beta chain appears in the sequencing data of a study of T cells in Graves' hyperthyroidism and ophthalmopathy (dated by TCRdb to between 2017 and 2020). Some background on the complete study: Peripheral blood samples were taken at the time of initial diagnosis, prior to any treatment. After blood sampling, hyperthyroidism patients were treated with methimazole at a starting dose of 30 mg daily, and ophthalmopathy patients were treated with high-dose intravenous methylprednisolone. To identify TCR V-J signatures that set the groups apart, the researchers used a discovery cohort of 100 patients, made up of around 42 with Graves' ophthalmopathy and 57 with stable Graves' hyperthyroidism. The paper reports TCR Vbeta CDR3 sequencing of approximately 130 peripheral blood samples: under 45 ophthalmopathy, under 80 hyperthyroidism and 17 progressor patients. Whether ophthalmopathy could be predicted prospectively was tested in an independent validation cohort made up of roughly 19 hyperthyroidism patients plus 17 patients who later progressed to ophthalmopathy. The 100 discovery patients were randomly split 7:3 into training and test sets. The study also compared thyroid tissue and blood T-cell repertoires from roughly 6 Graves' hyperthyroidism patients.

The TCR beta CDR3 regions were amplified from RNA transcripts. The first round of RT-PCR for the TCR CDR3 was performed with the HTBI primer set and the Qiagen OneStep RT-PCR kit. Libraries were constructed in a second round of multiplex PCR, after which size selection and purification were carried out. Sequencing of the libraries was done on an Illumina HiSeq2000 using paired-end 100 bp reads. Processing in the source paper ran as follows. SOAPnuke was used to process the raw data, removing reads that contained adapters or uncalled bases, had a mean Phred below 15, or lacked an exact match to the constant primer or identifier. High-quality paired reads were merged using COPE v1.2.5, and each unique nucleotide sequence was defined as a clonotype. MiTCR v1.1 was used to align clonotypes to the IMGT TRBV, TRBD and TRBJ reference segments. The analysis included only V-J combinations with a frequency above 0.0001, which together covered about 99% of the repertoires. A TCS score was defined as the ratio of F50 (clonal expansion) to E x V (chaos), with BLOSUM62-based TCRdist applied between CDR3 peptides within each V-J. Welch's t-statistics and random forest reduced roughly 500 V-J features to around 14, which were used in a naive Bayes classifier (R e1071). The public reads were reprocessed in TCRdb via fastp at Q25 and MiXCR, keeping in-frame beta chains. Each CDR3 protein appears once, grouped with its most common genes and DNA. The V and J calls reflect TCRdb's pipeline rather than the authors' work. A total of 300,000 to 450,000 distinct CDR3 sequences appear in this sample, around 13% of them only once. The ten biggest clones cover 8% to 13% of the sample.

This clonotype was counted ten times or more. Its target antigen remains unknown. Nothing much larger sits one base from this clone, and base qualities are not available. Graves' hyperthyroidism was defined as stable when no progression to ophthalmopathy occurred over 18 months of follow-up. The hyperthyroidism patients were between 18 and 65 years old and newly diagnosed, with a disease duration of less than 2 months. Patients with uncontrolled infections, other autoimmune diseases, pregnancy or lactation were excluded. Diagnoses relied on clinical symptoms, serum thyroxine and TRAb, thyroid ultrasound and orbital computed tomography. PBMCs were separated from over 9 ml of fresh peripheral blood using Ficoll-Paque density gradient centrifugation. Trizol reagent was used to extract total RNA, and RNA quality was then checked on an Agilent 2100 Bioanalyzer. What the work shows at the level of the full study, not this receptor alone: No statistical method was used to fix the sample size in advance, and group allocation was not hidden from the investigators. During validation, the model predicted progression to ophthalmopathy a median of roughly six months ahead of onset, with roughly 65% sensitivity and around 72% specificity. Ophthalmopathy was separated from stable hyperthyroidism by a 13 V-J signature model, with 85% to 90% sensitivity and around 81% specificity obtained in cross-validation and 80%/75% obtained in testing. Blood samples also contained most of the expanded thyroid clonotypes (frequency above 0.001), which suggests that blood repertoires may reflect thyroid immune responses.

Per the germline V gene, MNHNS is the CDR1 and SASEGT is the CDR2. Including the terminal cysteine and phenylalanine, the CDR3 comprises 16 residues. The kept DNA is CDR3 alone, 48 bases in frame from the first base. The trim is 6 bases for V and 0 bases for J, with a gap of 18 bases between the germline ends. The sequenced sample was blood. This chain joins TRBV6-1 to TRBJ2-7, with an unclear D gene assignment. The TCR sequence derives from a woman in her sixties or seventies with Graves' hyperthyroidism. The CDR3 region reads CASSLLGRHPSYEQYF. The base sequence is TGTGCCAGCAGCCTTCTAGGCAGGCATCCCTCCTACGAGCAGTACTTC.